This T cell receptor (beta chain) was recorded in a study of identical twins. In the case of this clonotype: Its antigen remains unidentified.

No donor was unhealthy or non-Caucasian. The CDR3 totals 16 residues. The germline V gene has CDR1 MNHEY and CDR2 SMNVEV (reference sequence). V was clipped by 5 bases and J by 5 bases; unmatched bases: 13. TCRdb passed the 5' RACE reads through MiXCR, listing each CDR3 protein once. The sample holds 450,000 or so distinct CDR3 sequences, more than 13% seen once. Whole-study findings and limits: For monozygotic twins, models underestimated out-of-frame TCR alpha sharing. Cord blood beta clonotypes present at high abundance carried fewer insertions; no such pattern appeared in memory repertoires.

These sequences were also reported in another study, on yellow fever vaccine responses in identical twins. As that study records: Twins reportedly had a vaccine T cell response that seemed partly convergent, partly personalized.

This chain uses TRBV27 with TRBJ2-5, with TRBD2 identical over 8 bases. Sample: CD4+ T cells sorted from blood. This clonotype originated in a woman in her late teens or twenties in good health. The CDR3 here is CASSHVAGRGAETQYF. CDR3 in DNA: TGTGCCAGCAGTCACGTAGCGGGAAGGGGAGCGGAGACCCAGTACTTC.